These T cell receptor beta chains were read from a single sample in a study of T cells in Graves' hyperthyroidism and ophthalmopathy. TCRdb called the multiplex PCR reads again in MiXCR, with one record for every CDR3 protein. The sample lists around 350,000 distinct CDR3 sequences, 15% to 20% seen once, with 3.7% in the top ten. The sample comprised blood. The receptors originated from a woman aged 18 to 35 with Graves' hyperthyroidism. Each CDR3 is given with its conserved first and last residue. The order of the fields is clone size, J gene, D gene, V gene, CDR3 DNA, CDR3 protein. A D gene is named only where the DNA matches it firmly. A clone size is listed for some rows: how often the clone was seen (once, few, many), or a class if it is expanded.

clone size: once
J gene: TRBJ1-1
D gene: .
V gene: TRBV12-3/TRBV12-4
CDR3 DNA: TGTGCCAGCAGTTACCAGGGGACTGGACGTGGTTGGACTGAAGCTTTCTTT
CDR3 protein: CASSYQGTGRGWTEAFF

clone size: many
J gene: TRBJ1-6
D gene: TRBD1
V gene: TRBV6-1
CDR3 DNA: TGTGCCAGCAGTCGCTGGACAGGCAATCCGGGCTCACCCCTCCACTTT
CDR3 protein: CASSRWTGNPGSPLHF

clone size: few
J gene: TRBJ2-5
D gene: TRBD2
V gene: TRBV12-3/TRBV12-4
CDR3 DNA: TGTGCCAGCAGTCTCAATCCTAGCGGGGGGGACTTAGAGACCCAGTACTTC
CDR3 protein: CASSLNPSGGDLETQYF

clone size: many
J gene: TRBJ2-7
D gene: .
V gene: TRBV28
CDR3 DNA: TGTGCCAGCAGTTCCCGCAGGGGACACGAGCAGTACTTC
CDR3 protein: CASSSRRGHEQYF

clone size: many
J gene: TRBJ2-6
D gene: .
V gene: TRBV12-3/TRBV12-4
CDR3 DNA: TGTGCCAGCAGCCGGCCATACAGCCGGCGTAGGGCCAACGTCCTGACTTTC
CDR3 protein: CASSRPYSRRRANVLTF

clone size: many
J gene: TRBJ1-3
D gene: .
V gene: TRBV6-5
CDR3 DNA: TGTGCCAGCGGGGGAGGTCTCTCTGGAAACACCATATATTTT
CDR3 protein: CASGGGLSGNTIYF

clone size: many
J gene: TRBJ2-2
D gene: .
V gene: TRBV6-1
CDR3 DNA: TGTGCCAGCACCACCGAGGGGGGAGGGGAGCTGTTTTTT
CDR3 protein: CASTTEGGGELFF

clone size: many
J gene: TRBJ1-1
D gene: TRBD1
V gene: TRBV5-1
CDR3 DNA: TGCGCCAGCAGCTGGCGGACAGGGGGCACTGAAGCTTTCTTT
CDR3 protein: CASSWRTGGTEAFF

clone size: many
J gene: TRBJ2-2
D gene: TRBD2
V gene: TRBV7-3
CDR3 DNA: TGTGCCAGCAGCCTCCTACCCTTAAGGACTAGCGGGGAGCTGTTTTTT
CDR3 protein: CASSLLPLRTSGELFF

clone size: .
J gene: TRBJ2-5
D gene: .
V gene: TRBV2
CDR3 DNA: TGTGCCAGCAGCAGGGAGACAGGCCCCCAAGAGACCCAGTACTTC
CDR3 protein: CASSRETGPQETQYF

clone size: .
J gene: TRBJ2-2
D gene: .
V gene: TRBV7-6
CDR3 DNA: TGTGCCAGCAGCTCAATACGGGACCCCCGTGGCACCGGGGAGCTGTTTTTT
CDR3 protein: CASSSIRDPRGTGELFF

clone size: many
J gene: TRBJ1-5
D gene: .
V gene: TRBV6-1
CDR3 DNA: TGTGCCAGCAGTGAAGCGGCTTTGAGTCGCAATCAGCCCCAGCATTTT
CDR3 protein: CASSEAALSRNQPQHF

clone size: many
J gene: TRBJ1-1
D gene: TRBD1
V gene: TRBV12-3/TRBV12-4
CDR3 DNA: TGTGCCAGCAGTCCGGACAGGGGGTCAAACACTGAAGCTTTCTTT
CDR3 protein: CASSPDRGSNTEAFF

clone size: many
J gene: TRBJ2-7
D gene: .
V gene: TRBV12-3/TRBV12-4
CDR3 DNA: TGTGCCAGCAGTTTCCCCTCACGGCGCGGCGTTAGCTCCTACGAGCAGTACTTC
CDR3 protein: CASSFPSRRGVSSYEQYF

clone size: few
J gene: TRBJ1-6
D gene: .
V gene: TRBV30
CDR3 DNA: TGTGCCTGGGGGCCGCCGAATTCACCCCTCCACTTT
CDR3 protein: CAWGPPNSPLHF

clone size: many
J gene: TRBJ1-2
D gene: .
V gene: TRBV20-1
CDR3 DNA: TGCAGTGCTGGACACGGACCCTATGGCTACACCTTC
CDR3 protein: CSAGHGPYGYTF

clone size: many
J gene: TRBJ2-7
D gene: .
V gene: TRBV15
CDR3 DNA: TGTGCCACCAGCAGAGGACTGGTGTACGAGCAGTACTTC
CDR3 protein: CATSRGLVYEQYF

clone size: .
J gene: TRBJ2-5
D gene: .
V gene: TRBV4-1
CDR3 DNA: TGCGCCAGCAGCCTACCTGGGAATCTTGAAGAGACCCAGTACTTC
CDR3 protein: CASSLPGNLEETQYF

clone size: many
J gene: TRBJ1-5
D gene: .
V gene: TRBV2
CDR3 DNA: TGTGCCAGCAGTCGCGGCAGGCCGAGGGAGGGTCCCCAGCATTTT
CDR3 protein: CASSRGRPREGPQHF

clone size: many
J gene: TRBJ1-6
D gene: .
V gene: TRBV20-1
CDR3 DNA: TGCAGTGCAATAACAGGGAGCTACTATAATTCACCCCTCCACTTT
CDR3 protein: CSAITGSYYNSPLHF

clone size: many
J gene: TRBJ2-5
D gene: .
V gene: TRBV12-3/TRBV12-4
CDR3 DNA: TGTGCCAGCAGTCTGGAGACAGCAGAGACCCAGTACTTC
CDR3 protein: CASSLETAETQYF

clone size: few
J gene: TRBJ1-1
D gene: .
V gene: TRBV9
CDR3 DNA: TGTGCCAGCAGCGGGATTCAGAGCACTGAAGCTTTCTTT
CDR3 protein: CASSGIQSTEAFF

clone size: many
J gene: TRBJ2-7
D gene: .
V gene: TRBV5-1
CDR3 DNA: TGCGCCAGCAGCTTGATTTGGGCAAGGGCGGACGAGCAGTACTTC
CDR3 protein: CASSLIWARADEQYF

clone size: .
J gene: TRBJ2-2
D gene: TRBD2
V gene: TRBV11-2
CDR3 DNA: TGTGCCAGCAGTTACCCGGTCGGGGGGGTCGACACCGGGGAGCTGTTTTTT
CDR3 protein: CASSYPVGGVDTGELFF

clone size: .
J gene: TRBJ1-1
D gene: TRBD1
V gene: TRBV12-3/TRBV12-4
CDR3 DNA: TGTGCCAGCAGGTGGGACAGCTTCATGAACACTGAAGCTTTCTTT
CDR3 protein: CASRWDSFMNTEAFF

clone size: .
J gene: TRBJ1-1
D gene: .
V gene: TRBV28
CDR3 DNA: TGTGCCAGCAGTTCCGGGTCTGGCGCTTTCTTT
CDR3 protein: CASSSGSGAFF

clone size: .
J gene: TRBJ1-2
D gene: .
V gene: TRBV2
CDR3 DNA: TGTGCCAGCACTACCCCCAGGCTCTCCTTCTATGGCTACACCTTC
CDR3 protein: CASTTPRLSFYGYTF

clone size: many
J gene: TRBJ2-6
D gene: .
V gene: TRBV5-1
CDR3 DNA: TGTGCCAGCAGCTTAGAAGGGACTGGGGCCAACGTCCTGACTTTC
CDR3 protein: CASSLEGTGANVLTF

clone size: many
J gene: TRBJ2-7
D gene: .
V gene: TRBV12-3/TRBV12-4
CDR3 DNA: TGTGCCAGCAGTTTCAGGACAATTCCTCCGGACGAGCAGTACTTC
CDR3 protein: CASSFRTIPPDEQYF

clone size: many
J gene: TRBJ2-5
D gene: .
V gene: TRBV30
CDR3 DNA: TGTGCCTGGAGTGTACCGGATGGGACCCAGTACTTC
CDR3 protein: CAWSVPDGTQYF

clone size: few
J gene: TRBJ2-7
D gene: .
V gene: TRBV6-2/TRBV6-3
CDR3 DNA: TGTGCCAGCAGTCCTCCGGACTGGTTCGAGCAGTACTTC
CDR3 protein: CASSPPDWFEQYF

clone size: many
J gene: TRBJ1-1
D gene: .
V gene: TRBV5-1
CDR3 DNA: TGCGCCAGCAGCTTGGTCACGGGGGGCGCCGACACTGAAGCTTTCTTT
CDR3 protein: CASSLVTGGADTEAFF